This T cell receptor (beta chain) was identified in a study of blood T cell repertoires in COVID-19. V was trimmed by 6 bases and J by 3 bases, leaving 12 bases between them. The CDR3 runs to 13 residues. Germline V lookup: CDR1 LNHDA, CDR2 SQIVND (reference sequence). Generated by immunoSEQ multiplex PCR, the TCRdb table keeps only in-frame clones and is missing some. The sample has about 63,000 clones; 79% are singletons. The sequencing sample was made of peripheral blood. This clonotype originated in a human donor in a cohort sampled during active COVID-19. This chain joins TRBV19 and TRBJ2-7, with D possibly matching TRBD1 (5 bases). CDR3 nucleotide sequence: TGTGCCAGTAGCAAGGGGTTAGTCTACGAGCAGTACTTC. This sequence encodes CASSKGLVYEQYF.